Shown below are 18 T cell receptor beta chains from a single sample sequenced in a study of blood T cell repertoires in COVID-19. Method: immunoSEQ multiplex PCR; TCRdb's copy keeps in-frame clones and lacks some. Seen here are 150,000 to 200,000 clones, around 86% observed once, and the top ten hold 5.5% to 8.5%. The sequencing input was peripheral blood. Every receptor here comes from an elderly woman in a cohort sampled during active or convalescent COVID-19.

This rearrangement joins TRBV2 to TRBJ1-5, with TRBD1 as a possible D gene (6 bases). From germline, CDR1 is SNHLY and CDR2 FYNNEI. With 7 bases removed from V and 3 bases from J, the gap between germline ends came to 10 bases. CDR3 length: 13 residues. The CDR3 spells CASKGDVNQPQHF. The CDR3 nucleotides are TGTGCCAGCAAGGGGGATGTCAATCAGCCCCAGCATTTT.

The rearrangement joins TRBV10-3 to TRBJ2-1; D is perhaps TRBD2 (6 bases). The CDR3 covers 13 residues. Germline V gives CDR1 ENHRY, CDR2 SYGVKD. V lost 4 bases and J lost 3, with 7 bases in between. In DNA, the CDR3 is TGTGCCATCAGTGTGGGGGGCTACAATGAGCAGTTCTTC. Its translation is CAISVGGYNEQFF.

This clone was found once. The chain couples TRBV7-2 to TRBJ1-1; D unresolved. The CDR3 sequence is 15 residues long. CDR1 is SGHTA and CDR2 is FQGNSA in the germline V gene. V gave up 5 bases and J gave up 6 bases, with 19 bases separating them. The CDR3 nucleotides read TGTGCCAGCAGCCCGAGGACGGGGAACATCGCTGAAGCTTTCTTT. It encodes CASSPRTGNIAEAFF.

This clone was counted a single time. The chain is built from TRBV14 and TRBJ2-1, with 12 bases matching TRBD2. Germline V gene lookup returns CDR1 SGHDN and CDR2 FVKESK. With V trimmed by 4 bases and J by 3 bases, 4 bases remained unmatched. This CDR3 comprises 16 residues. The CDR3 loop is CASSPGLAGIYNEQFF. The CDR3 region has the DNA TGTGCCAGCAGCCCCGGACTAGCGGGAATCTACAATGAGCAGTTCTTC. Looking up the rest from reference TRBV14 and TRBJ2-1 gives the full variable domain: EAGVTQFPSHSVIEKGQTVTLRCDPISGHDNLYWYRRVMGKEIKFLLHFVKESKQDESGMPNNRFLAERTGGTYSTLKVQPAELEDSGVYFCASSPGLAGIYNEQFFGPGTRLTVL.

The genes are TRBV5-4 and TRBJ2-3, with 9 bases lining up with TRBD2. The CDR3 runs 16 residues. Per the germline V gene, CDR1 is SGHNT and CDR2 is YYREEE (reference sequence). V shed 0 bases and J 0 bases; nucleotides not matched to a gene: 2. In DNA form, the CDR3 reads TGTGCCAGCAGCTTGGCTAGCGGGGTGAGCACAGATACGCAGTATTTT. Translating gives CASSLASGVSTDTQYF.

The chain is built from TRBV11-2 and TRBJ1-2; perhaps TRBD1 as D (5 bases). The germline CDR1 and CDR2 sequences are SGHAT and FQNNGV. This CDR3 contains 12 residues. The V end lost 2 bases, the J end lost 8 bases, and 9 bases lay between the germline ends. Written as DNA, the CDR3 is TGTGCCAGCAGCTTATCTCAGGGCGGCTACACCTTC. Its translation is CASSLSQGGYTF.

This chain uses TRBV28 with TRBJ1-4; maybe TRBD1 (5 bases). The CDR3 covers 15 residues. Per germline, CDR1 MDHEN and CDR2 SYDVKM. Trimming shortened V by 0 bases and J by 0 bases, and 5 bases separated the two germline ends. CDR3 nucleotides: TGTGCCAGCAGTTTATGGGACACAACTAATGAAAAACTGTTTTTT. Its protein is CASSLWDTTNEKLFF.

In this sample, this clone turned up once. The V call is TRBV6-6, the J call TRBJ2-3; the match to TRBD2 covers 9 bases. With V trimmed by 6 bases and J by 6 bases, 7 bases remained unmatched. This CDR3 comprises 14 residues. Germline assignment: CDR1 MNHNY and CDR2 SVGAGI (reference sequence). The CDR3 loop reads CASRKRGVLDTQYF. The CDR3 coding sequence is TGTGCCAGCAGGAAGCGGGGGGTTTTGGATACGCAGTATTTT.

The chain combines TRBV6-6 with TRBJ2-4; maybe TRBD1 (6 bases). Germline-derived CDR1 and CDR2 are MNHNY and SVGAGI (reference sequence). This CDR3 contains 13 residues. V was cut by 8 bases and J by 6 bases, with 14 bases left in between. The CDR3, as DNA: TGTGCCAGCGATTCAGGGGCGGCAAACATTCAGTACTTC. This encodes CASDSGAANIQYF.

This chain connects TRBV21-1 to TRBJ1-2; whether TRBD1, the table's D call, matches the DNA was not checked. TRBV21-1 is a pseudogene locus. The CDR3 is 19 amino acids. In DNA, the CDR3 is TGTGCCAGCAGCAAAGCGCGGTGGGACAGGGGGCCTCGGCGGGGTGGCTACACCTTC. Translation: CASSKARWDRGPRRGGYTF.

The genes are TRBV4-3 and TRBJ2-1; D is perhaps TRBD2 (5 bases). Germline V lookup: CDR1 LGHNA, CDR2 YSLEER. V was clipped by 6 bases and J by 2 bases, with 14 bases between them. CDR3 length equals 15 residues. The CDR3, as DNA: TGCGCCAGCAGACGAGGGTCCGGGACCTACAATGAGCAGTTCTTC. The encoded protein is CASRRGSGTYNEQFF.

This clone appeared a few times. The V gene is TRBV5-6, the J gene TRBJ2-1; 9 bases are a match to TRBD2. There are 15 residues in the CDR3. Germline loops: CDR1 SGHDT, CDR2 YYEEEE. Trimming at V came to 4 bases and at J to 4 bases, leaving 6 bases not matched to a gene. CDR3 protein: CASSPPSGTYNEQFF. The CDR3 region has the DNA TGTGCCAGCAGCCCCCCTAGCGGGACTTACAATGAGCAGTTCTTC. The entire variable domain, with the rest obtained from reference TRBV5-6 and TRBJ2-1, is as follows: DAGVTQSPTHLIKTRGQQVTLRCSPKSGHDTVSWYQQALGQGPQFIFQYYEEEERQRGNFPDRFSGHQFPNYSSELNVNALLLGDSALYLCASSPPSGTYNEQFFGPGTRLTVL.

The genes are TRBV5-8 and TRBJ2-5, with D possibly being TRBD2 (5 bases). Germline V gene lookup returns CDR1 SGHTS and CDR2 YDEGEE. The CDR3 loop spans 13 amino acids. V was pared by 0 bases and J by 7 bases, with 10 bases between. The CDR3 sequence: CASSLEAGGTQYF. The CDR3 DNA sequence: TGTGCCAGCAGCTTGGAGGCAGGAGGGACCCAGTACTTC.

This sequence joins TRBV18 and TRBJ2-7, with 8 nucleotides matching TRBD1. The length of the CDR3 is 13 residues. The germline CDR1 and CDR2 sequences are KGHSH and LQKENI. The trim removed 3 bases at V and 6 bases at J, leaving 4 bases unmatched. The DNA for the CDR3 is TGTGCCAGCTCACCCGGACAGGGCGGCGAGCAGTACTTC. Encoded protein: CASSPGQGGEQYF.

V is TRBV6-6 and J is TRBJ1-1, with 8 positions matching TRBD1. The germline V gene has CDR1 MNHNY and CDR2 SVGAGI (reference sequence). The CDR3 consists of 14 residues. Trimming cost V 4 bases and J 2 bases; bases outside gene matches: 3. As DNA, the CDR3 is TGTGCCAGCAGTTTGACAGGGGACAACACTGAAGCTTTCTTT. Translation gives CASSLTGDNTEAFF.

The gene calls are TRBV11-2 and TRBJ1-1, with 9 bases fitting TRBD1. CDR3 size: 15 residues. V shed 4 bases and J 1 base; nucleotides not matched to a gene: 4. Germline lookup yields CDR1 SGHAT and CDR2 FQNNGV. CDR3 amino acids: CASSSWTGANTEAFF. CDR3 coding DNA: TGTGCCAGCAGCTCTTGGACAGGGGCGAACACTGAAGCTTTCTTT.

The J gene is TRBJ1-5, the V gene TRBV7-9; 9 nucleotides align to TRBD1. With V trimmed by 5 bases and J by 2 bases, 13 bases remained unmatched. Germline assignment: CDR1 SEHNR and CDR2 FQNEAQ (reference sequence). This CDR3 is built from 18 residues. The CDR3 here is CASSHGQGPAWGNQPQHF. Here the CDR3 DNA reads TGTGCCAGCAGCCACGGACAGGGGCCGGCGTGGGGCAATCAGCCCCAGCATTTT.

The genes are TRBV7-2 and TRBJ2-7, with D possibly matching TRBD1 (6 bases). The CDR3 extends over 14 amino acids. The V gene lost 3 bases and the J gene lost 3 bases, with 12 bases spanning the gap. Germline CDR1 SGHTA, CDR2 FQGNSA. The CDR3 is CASSLDPGDYEQYF. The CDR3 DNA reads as TGTGCCAGCAGCTTGGACCCAGGGGACTACGAGCAGTACTTC.